This T cell receptor beta chain is drawn from a study of T-cell memory formation after mild COVID-19. On the study more broadly: TCR clusters largely stayed donor specific. General study results and limits: Mostly located in CM and EM were contracting CD4+ clones, with contracting CD8+ clones located in EMRA.

Using its own MiXCR run on the 5' RACE reads, TCRdb lists one record per CDR3 protein. This table has about 360,000 distinct CDR3 sequences, over 13% appearing once. As regards this clonotype: What it recognizes is unknown.

The CDR3 contains 11 residues. The V gene lost 2 bases and the J gene lost 13 bases, with 9 bases spanning the gap. Germline CDR1 is SEHNR and CDR2 is FQNEAQ (reference sequence). The specimen sequenced was PBMCs or a T cell subset sorted from them (not recorded which). The chain recombines TRBV7-9 with TRBJ2-1; D is unresolved. This clonotype was sampled from a man between 18 and 35 years old who had mild COVID-19 (a few samples of this study predate the infection). Cell type and time point are not known. CDR3 coding DNA: TGTGCCAGCAGCTTAACCGGGCAACAGTTCTTC. It specifies CASSLTGQQFF.